A single sample gave rise to the 10 T cell receptor beta chains below, sequenced in a study of cytomegalovirus exposure and HLA in healthy donors. The table came from immunoSEQ multiplex PCR; TCRdb's copy has only in-frame clones and leaves some out. The sample lists roughly 250,000 clones, about 90% occurring once. Sequenced: PBMCs. These receptor sequences come from a woman aged 18-29 years in good health and CMV-seronegative.

This chain uses TRBV5-1 with TRBJ2-2, with 9 bases aligning to TRBD1. The CDR3 totals 17 residues. The germline V gene has CDR1 SGHRS and CDR2 YFSETQ. The V segment lost 3 bases and the J segment 4 bases; nucleotides outside the gene matches: 10. The CDR3 sequence: CASSYVPGTGPTGELFF. CDR3 sequence (DNA): TGCGCCAGCAGCTACGTTCCCGGGACAGGGCCCACCGGGGAGCTGTTTTTT.

V gene TRBV28 combines with J gene TRBJ2-1; possibly TRBD2 for D (6 bases). Trimming shortened V by 8 bases and J by 4 bases, and 15 bases separated the two germline ends. CDR1 is MDHEN and CDR2 is SYDVKM in the germline V gene. There are 14 residues in the CDR3. The CDR3 loop reads CASDPTGEYNEQFF. The CDR3 DNA sequence: TGTGCCAGCGACCCTACGGGGGAGTACAATGAGCAGTTCTTC. The variable domain in full, with the rest retrieved from reference TRBV28 and TRBJ2-1, is DVKVTQSSRYLVKRTGEKVFLECVQDMDHENMFWYRQDPGLGLRLIYFSYDVKMKEKGDIPEGYSVSREKKERFSLILESASTNQTSMYLCASDPTGEYNEQFFGPGTRLTVL.

The chain carries TRBV6-4 and TRBJ1-6; the match to TRBD1 covers 11 bases. J was trimmed by 0 bases and V by 5 bases; bases with no gene match: 12. CDR1 is MRHNA and CDR2 is SNTAGT in the germline V gene. The CDR3 contains 20 residues. The CDR3 loop is CASSLGTGGRTNSYNSPLHF. The CDR3 DNA follows: TGTGCCAGCAGTCTCGGGACAGGGGGTAGAACCAACTCCTATAATTCACCCCTCCACTTT.

CDR3 in DNA: TGTGCCAGCTCGCCAGGACAGTACACTGAAGCTTTCTTT. It translates to CASSPGQYTEAFF. This chain connects TRBV18 to TRBJ1-1; weak D call: TRBD1 (6 bases). The germline gives CDR1 KGHSH, CDR2 LQKENI. Deletions cut 6 bases from V and 3 bases from J, with 11 bases between. The CDR3 length is 13 residues.

The chain joins TRBV20-1 to TRBJ1-2; no reliable D call. This CDR3 is built from 11 residues. Germline assignment: CDR1 DFQATT and CDR2 SNEGSKA (reference sequence). V lost 6 bases and J lost 5, with 10 bases in between. The CDR3: CSAPDKYGYTF. The DNA of the CDR3 is TGCAGTGCGCCTGACAAGTATGGCTACACCTTC.

The V call is TRBV10-1, the J call TRBJ2-1, with D possibly being TRBD2 (6 bases). Germline V CDR1 and CDR2: WNHNN, SYGVQD (reference sequence). This CDR3 is built from 15 residues. Trimming stripped 5 bases from V and 4 bases from J, with 15 bases between. The CDR3 reads CASSNSGEPYNEQFF. In nucleotides, the CDR3 is TGCGCCAGCAGTAACTCGGGGGAACCTTACAATGAGCAGTTCTTC.

The chain is built from TRBV7-6 and TRBJ2-1; 7 bases line up with TRBD1. From germline, CDR1 is SGHVS and CDR2 FNYEAQ. The length of the CDR3 is 14 residues. V shed 5 bases, J shed 8 bases, and the junction held 9 bases outside the gene matches. CDR3 sequence reads: CASSELTGVDEQFF. The DNA of the CDR3 is TGTGCCAGCAGCGAATTAACAGGGGTCGATGAGCAGTTCTTC.

The rearrangement joins TRBV30 to TRBJ2-1, with 11 nucleotides matching TRBD1. V shed 2 bases and J 8 bases; nucleotides not matched to a gene: 5. The CDR3 consists of 14 residues. From germline, CDR1 is GTSNPN and CDR2 SVGIG (reference sequence). The CDR3: CAWSSDRGQDEQFF. In DNA form, the CDR3 reads TGTGCCTGGAGTTCGGACAGGGGGCAGGATGAGCAGTTCTTC.

The rearrangement links TRBV4-3 to TRBJ1-2; tentative D call: TRBD1 (6 bases). CDR1 and CDR2 (germline): LGHNA, YSLEER. The CDR3 runs to 13 residues. V was pared by 1 base and J by 8 bases, with 11 bases between. The CDR3 nucleotides are TGCGCCAGCAGCCAAGTCAAGGGGGAGGGCTACACCTTC. This translates into CASSQVKGEGYTF.

This chain links TRBV19 with TRBJ1-5, with D maybe TRBD1 (5 bases). Trimming left V 9 bases short and J 2 bases short, with 14 bases between. The germline V gene encodes CDR1 LNHDA and CDR2 SQIVND (reference sequence). The CDR3 is 14 amino acids. Here the CDR3 DNA reads TGTGCCAGGGGCAGGGCGAACGGCAATCAGCCCCAGCATTTT. This sequence encodes CARGRANGNQPQHF.